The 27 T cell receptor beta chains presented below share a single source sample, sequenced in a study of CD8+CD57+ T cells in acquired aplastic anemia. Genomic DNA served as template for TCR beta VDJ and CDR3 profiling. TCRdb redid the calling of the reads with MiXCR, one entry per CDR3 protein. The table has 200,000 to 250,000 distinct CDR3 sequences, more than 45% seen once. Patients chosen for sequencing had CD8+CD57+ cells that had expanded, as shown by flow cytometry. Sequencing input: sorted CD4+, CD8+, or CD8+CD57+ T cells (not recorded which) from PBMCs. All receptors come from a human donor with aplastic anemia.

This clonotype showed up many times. The CDR3 region has the DNA TGTGCCAGCAGTGGGTTAGCGGACGTGTACAATGAGCAGTTCTTC. It is translated as CASSGLADVYNEQFF. This chain links TRBV2 with TRBJ2-1; D might be TRBD2 (6 bases). Germline loops: CDR1 SNHLY, CDR2 FYNNEI. CDR3 length: 15 residues. V dropped 4 bases and J dropped 4 bases, with 14 bases sitting between them.

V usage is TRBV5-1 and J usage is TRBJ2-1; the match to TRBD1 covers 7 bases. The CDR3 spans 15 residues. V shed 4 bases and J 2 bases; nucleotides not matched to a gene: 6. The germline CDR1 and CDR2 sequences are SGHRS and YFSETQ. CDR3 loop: CASSRRDRTYNEQFF. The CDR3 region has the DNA TGCGCCAGCAGCCGTCGGGACAGAACCTACAATGAGCAGTTCTTC.

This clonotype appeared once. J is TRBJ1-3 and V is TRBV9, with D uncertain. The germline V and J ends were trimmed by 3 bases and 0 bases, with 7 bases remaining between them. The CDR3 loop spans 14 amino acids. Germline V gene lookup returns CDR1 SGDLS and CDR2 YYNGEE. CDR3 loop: CASSAGVSGNTIYF. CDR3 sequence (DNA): TGTGCCAGCAGCGCCGGAGTCTCTGGAAACACCATATATTTT.

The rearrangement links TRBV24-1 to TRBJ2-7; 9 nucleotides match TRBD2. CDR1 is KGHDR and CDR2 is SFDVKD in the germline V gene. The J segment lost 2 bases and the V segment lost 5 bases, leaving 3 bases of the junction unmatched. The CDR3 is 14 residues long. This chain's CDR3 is CATSARTSAYEQYF. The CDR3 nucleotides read TGTGCCACCAGTGCCCGGACTAGCGCCTACGAGCAGTACTTC.

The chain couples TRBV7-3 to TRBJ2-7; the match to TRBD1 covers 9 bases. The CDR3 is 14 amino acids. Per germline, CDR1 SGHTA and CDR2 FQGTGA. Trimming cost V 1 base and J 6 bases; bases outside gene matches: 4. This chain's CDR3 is CASSLRIQGAEQYF. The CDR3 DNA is TGTGCCAGCAGCTTAAGGATACAGGGGGCCGAGCAGTACTTC.

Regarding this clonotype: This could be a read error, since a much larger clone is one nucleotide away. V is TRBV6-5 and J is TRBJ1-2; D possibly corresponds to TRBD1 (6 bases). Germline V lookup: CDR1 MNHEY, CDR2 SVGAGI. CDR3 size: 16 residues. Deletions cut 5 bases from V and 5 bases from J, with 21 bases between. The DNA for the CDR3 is TGTGCCAGCAGTCCACCCAGGGGCTCTATCGAGTATGGCTACACCTTC. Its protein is CASSPPRGSIEYGYTF.

The CDR3 loop reads CASSSSPGTRLDAQYF. In nucleotides, the CDR3 is TGTGCCAGCAGTTCCTCCCCCGGGACCCGATTGGATGCGCAGTATTTT. J is TRBJ2-3 and V is TRBV15; the D call may be TRBD1 or TRBD2 (5 bases each). The CDR3 sequence is 16 residues long. Trimming took 10 bases from V and 10 from J, leaving 30 bases between them. The germline V gene encodes CDR1 LNHNV and CDR2 YYDKDF (reference sequence).

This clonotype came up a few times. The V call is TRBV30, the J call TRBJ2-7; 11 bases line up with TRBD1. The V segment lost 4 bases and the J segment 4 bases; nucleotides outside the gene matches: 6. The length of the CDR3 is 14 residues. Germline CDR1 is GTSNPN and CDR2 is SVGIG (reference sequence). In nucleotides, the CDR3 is TGTGCCTGGATCCCGGACAGGGGGCTGTACGAGCAGTACTTC. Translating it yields CAWIPDRGLYEQYF.

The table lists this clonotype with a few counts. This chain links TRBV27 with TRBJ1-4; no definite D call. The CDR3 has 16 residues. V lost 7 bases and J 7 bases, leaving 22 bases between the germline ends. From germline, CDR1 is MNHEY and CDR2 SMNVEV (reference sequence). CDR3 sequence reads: CASKANLALRGEKLFF. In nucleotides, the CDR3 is TGTGCCAGCAAGGCAAATCTAGCCCTCCGGGGTGAAAAACTGTTTTTT.

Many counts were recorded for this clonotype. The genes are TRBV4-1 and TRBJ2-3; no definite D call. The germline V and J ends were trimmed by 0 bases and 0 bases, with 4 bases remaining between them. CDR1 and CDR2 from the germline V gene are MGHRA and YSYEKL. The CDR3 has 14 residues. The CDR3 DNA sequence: TGCGCCAGCAGCCAAGAAACTAGCACAGATACGCAGTATTTT. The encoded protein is CASSQETSTDTQYF.

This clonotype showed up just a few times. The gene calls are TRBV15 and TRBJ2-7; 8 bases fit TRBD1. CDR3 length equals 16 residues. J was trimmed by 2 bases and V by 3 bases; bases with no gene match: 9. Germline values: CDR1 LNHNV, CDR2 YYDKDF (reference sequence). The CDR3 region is CATSRATGGRPYEQYF. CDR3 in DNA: TGTGCCACCAGCAGGGCCACAGGGGGTAGGCCCTACGAGCAGTACTTC.

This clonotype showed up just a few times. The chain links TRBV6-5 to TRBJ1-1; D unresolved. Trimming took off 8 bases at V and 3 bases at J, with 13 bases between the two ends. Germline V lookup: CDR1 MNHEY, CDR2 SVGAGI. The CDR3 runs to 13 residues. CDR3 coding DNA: TGTGCCAGCGGGGAGCGTGGGGACACTGAAGCTTTCTTT. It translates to CASGERGDTEAFF.

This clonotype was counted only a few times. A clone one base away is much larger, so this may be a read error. The chain's CDR3 is CATSRVPRTGGETQYF. The DNA of the CDR3 is TGTGCCACCAGCAGAGTCCCCAGGACAGGGGGGGAGACCCAGTACTTC. This chain links TRBV15 with TRBJ2-5, with 10 bases lining up with TRBD1. Germline trimming cut 1 base from V and 5 bases from J; bases unmatched to any gene: 7. The length of the CDR3 is 16 residues. CDR1 LNHNV and CDR2 YYDKDF come from the germline V gene (reference sequence).

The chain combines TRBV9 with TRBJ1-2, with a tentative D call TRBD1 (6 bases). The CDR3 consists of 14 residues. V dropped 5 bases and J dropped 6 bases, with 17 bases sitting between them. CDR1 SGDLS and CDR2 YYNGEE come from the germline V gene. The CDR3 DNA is TGTGCCAGCAGGCCCGGGACACCCCGGGATGGCTACACCTTC. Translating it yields CASRPGTPRDGYTF.

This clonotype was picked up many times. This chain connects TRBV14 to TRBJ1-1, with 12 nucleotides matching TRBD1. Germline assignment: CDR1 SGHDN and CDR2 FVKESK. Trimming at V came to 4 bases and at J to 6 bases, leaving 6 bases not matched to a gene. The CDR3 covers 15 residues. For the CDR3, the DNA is TGTGCCAGCAGCCTACCGGGACAGGGGGCTGCTGAAGCTTTCTTT. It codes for CASSLPGQGAAEAFF.

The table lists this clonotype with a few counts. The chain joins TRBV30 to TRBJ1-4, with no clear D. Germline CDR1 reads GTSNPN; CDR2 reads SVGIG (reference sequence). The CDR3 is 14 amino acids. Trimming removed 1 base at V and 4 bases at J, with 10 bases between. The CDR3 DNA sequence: TGTGCCTGGAGTGGATTAGGGCATAATGAAAAACTGTTTTTT. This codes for CAWSGLGHNEKLFF.

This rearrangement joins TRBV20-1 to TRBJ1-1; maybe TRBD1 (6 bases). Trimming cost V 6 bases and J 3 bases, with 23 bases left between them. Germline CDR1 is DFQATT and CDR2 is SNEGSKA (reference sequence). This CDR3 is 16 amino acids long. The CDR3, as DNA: TGCAGTGCCACCAGCAGAGAGGGGGTTGGGTACACTGAAGCTTTCTTT. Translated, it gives CSATSREGVGYTEAFF.

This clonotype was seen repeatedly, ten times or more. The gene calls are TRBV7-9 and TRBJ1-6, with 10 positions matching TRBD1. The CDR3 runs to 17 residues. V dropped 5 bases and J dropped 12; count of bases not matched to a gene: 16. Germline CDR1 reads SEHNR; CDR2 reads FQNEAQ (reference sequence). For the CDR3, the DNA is TGTGCCAGCAGCCCGCCAGTCCGGGACAGGGGATTAATACCCCTCCACTTT. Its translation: CASSPPVRDRGLIPLHF. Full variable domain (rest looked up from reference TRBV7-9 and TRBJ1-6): DTGVSQNPRHKITKRGQNVTFRCDPISEHNRLYWYRQTLGQGPEFLTYFQNEAQLEKSRLLSDRFSAERPKGSFSTLEIQRTEQGDSAMYLCASSPPVRDRGLIPLHFGNGTRLTVT.

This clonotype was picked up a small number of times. The CDR3 here is CASSFWGQGVPYEQYF. The CDR3 nucleotides are TGTGCCAGCAGCTTTTGGGGACAGGGAGTCCCCTACGAGCAGTACTTC. V is TRBV5-5 and J is TRBJ2-7; 9 bases fit TRBD1. This CDR3 has 16 amino acids. Germline V gene sequence: CDR1 SGHKS, CDR2 YYEKEE (reference sequence). Trimming at V came to 2 bases and at J to 2 bases, leaving 8 bases not matched to a gene.

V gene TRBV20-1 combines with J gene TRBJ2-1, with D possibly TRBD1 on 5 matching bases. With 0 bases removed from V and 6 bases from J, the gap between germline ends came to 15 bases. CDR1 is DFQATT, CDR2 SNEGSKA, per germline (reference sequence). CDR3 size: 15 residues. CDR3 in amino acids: CSARDIGSRANEQFF. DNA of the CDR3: TGCAGTGCTAGAGATATTGGAAGCAGGGCCAATGAGCAGTTCTTC.

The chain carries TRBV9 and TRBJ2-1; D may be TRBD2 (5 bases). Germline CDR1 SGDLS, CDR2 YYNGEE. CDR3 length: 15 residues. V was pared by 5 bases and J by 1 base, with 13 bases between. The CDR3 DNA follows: TGTGCCAGCAGTCCGGACGGGGAATCCTACAATGAGCAGTTCTTC. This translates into CASSPDGESYNEQFF.

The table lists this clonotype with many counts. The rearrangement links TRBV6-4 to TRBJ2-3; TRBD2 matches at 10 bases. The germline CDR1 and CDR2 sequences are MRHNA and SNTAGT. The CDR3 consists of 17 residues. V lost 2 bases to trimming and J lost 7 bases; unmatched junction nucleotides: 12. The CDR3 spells CASSDGTSGAPGNTQYF. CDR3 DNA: TGTGCCAGCAGTGACGGAACTAGCGGGGCCCCGGGGAATACGCAGTATTTT.

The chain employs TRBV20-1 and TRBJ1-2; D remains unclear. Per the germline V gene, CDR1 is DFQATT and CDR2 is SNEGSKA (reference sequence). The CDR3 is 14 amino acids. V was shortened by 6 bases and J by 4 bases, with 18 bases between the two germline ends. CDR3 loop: CSAISWPPGYGYTF. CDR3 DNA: TGCAGTGCCATAAGTTGGCCACCGGGCTATGGCTACACCTTC.

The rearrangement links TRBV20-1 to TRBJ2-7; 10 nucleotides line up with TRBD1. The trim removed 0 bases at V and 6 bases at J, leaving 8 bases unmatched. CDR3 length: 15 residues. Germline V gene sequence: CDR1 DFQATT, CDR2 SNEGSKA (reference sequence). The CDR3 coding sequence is TGCAGTGCTAGAGATGCAGGGACAGGGGTTTCCGAGCAGTACTTC. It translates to CSARDAGTGVSEQYF.

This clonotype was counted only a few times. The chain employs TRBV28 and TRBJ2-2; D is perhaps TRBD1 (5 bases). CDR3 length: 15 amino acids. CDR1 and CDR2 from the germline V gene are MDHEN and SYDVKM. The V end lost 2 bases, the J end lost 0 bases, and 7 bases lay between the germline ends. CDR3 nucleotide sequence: TGTGCCAGCAGTTTACCGACAGCGAACACCGGGGAGCTGTTTTTT. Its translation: CASSLPTANTGELFF.

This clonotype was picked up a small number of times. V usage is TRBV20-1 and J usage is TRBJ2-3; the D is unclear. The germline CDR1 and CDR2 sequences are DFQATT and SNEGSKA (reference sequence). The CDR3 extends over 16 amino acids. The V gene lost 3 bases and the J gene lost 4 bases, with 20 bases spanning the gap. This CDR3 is CSASPPPGGGPDTQYF. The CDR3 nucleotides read TGCAGTGCTAGCCCCCCCCCTGGCGGCGGCCCAGATACGCAGTATTTT.

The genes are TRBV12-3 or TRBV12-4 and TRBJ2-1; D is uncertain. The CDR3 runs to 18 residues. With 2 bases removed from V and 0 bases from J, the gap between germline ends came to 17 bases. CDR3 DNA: TGTGCCAGCAGTTTACCGTCGGCCCATTTGAGCTCCTACAATGAGCAGTTCTTC. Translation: CASSLPSAHLSSYNEQFF.